The 8 T cell receptor beta chains given below trace back to one sample, sequenced in a study of PD-1 blockade in mismatch repair-deficient tumors. TCRdb keeps only in-frame clones here, not all; method: immunoSEQ multiplex PCR. The sample lists 120,000 or so clones; 85% to 90% were seen once. The sequencing here drew on peripheral blood, taken 44 weeks after starting pembrolizumab. The receptors were gathered from an adult with mismatch repair-deficient cancer.

V usage is TRBV7-9 and J usage is TRBJ2-5, with TRBD2 matching over 15 bases. The CDR3 is made up of 19 amino acids. V was pared by 5 bases and J by 4 bases, with 14 bases of the junction left unmatched. Germline V gene data show CDR1 as SEHNR and CDR2 as FQNEAQ (reference sequence). Written as DNA, the CDR3 is TGTGCCAGCAGCCTACCTAAAGGACTAGCGGGAGGGCCAGTAGAGACCCAGTACTTC. Amino acid sequence: CASSLPKGLAGGPVETQYF. The full variable domain, with the rest looked up from reference TRBV7-9 and TRBJ2-5, is DTGVSQNPRHKITKRGQNVTFRCDPISEHNRLYWYRQTLGQGPEFLTYFQNEAQLEKSRLLSDRFSAERPKGSFSTLEIQRTEQGDSAMYLCASSLPKGLAGGPVETQYFGPGTRLLVL.

This chain uses TRBV5-6 with TRBJ2-3; 12 positions agree with TRBD2. V shed 1 base, J shed 3 bases, and the junction held 3 bases outside the gene matches. There are 16 residues in the CDR3. CDR1 is SGHDT and CDR2 is YYEEEE in the germline V gene. CDR3 DNA sequence: TGTGCCAGCAGCTTGCAACTAGCGGGAGGAACAGATACGCAGTATTTT. As protein: CASSLQLAGGTDTQYF.

This chain joins TRBV27 and TRBJ1-1, with D perhaps matching TRBD1 (6 bases). The CDR3 loop spans 17 amino acids. The germline V and J ends were trimmed by 1 base and 3 bases, with 18 bases remaining between them. Germline lookup yields CDR1 MNHEY and CDR2 SMNVEV (reference sequence). The CDR3 coding sequence is TGTGCCAGCAGTTTATGGGGGCGGGGGATGGGAGACACTGAAGCTTTCTTT. Encoded protein: CASSLWGRGMGDTEAFF.

As DNA, the CDR3 is TGTGCCAGCATAGATAGCGGGAGGGCGGAGACCCAGTACTTC. This gives the protein CASIDSGRAETQYF. This chain links TRBV2 with TRBJ2-5; 11 positions agree with TRBD2. Germline values: CDR1 SNHLY, CDR2 FYNNEI. The V segment lost 7 bases and the J segment 5 bases; nucleotides outside the gene matches: 6. The CDR3 spans 14 residues.

The gene calls are TRBV28 and TRBJ2-3; D not certain. The germline CDR1 and CDR2 sequences are MDHEN and SYDVKM. Trimming pared 3 bases from V and 1 base from J, leaving 11 bases between. This CDR3 has 15 amino acids. DNA of the CDR3: TGTGCCAGCAGTTTGGCGGCCTGGGGCACAGATACGCAGTATTTT. Amino acids: CASSLAAWGTDTQYF.

This clone came up a few times. The rearrangement links TRBV11-2 to TRBJ2-1; maybe TRBD2 (8 bases). The CDR3 has 15 amino acids. V lost 4 bases to trimming and J lost 2 bases, with 12 bases between them. CDR1 and CDR2 (germline): SGHAT, FQNNGV. The CDR3 DNA reads as TGTGCCAGCAGCTCGGGAGGGACAGCCTACAATGAGCAGTTCTTC. Translating gives CASSSGGTAYNEQFF.

This chain connects TRBV12-1 to TRBJ2-2; the table calls TRBD2, which could not be checked here. TRBV12-1 is shown as a pseudogene. The CDR3 loop spans 17 amino acids. CDR3 nucleotides: TGTGCCAGCAGCCGGACTAGCCCGCAGAGGGACACCGGGGAGCTGTTTTTT. Translating it yields CASSRTSPQRDTGELFF.

This chain uses TRBV5-6 with TRBJ2-5, with 8 bases that match TRBD1. Germline V CDR1 and CDR2: SGHDT, YYEEEE. The ends lost 5 bases at V and 6 bases at J; junction bases unmatched: 12. The length of the CDR3 is 15 residues. The CDR3 bases are TGTGCCAGCAGTTACTCGGACAGGGCTGGGAAGACCCAGTACTTC. As protein: CASSYSDRAGKTQYF.